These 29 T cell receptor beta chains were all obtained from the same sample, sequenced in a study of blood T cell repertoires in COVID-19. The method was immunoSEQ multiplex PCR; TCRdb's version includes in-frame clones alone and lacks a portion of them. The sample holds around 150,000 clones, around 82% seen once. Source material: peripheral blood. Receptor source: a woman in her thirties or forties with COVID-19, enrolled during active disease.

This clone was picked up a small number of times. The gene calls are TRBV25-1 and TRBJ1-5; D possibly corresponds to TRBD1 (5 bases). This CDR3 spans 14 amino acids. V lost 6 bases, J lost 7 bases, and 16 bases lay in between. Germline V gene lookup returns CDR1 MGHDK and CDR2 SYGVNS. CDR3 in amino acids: CASSGGGVGQPQHF. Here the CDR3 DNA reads TGTGCCAGCAGCGGGGGAGGGGTCGGGCAGCCCCAGCATTTT.

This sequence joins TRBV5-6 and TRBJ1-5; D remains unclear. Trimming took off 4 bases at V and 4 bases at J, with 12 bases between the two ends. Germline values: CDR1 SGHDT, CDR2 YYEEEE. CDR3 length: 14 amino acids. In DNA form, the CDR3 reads TGTGCCAGCAGCGTTGCGGGAGGTAATCAGCCCCAGCATTTT. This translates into CASSVAGGNQPQHF.

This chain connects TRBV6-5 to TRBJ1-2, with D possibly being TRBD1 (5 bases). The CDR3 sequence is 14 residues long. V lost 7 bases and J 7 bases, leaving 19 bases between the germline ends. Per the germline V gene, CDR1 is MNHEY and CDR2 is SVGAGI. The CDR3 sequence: CASIPQGRSGGYTF. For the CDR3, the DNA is TGTGCCAGCATCCCCCAGGGCCGCTCTGGTGGCTACACCTTC.

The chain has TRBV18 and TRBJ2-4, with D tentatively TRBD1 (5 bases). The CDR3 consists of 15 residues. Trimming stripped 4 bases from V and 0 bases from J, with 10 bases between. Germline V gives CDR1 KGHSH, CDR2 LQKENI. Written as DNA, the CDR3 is TGTGCCAGCTCACATGACAGCCTAGCCAAAAACATTCAGTACTTC. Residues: CASSHDSLAKNIQYF.

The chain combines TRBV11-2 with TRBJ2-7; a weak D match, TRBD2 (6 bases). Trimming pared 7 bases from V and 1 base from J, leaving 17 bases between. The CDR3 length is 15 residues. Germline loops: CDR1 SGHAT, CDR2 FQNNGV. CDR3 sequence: CASIPGGSGSYEQYF. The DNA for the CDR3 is TGTGCCAGCATCCCTGGGGGGAGCGGTTCCTACGAGCAGTACTTC. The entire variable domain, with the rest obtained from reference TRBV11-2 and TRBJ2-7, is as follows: EAGVAQSPRYKIIEKRQSVAFWCNPISGHATLYWYQQILGQGPKLLIQFQNNGVVDDSQLPKDRFSAERLKGVDSTLKIQPAKLEDSAVYLCASIPGGSGSYEQYFGPGTRLTVT.

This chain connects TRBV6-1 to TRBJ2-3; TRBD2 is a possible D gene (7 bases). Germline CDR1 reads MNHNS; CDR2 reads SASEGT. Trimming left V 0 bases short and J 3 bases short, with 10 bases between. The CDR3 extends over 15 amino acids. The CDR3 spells CASSEAGGPTDTQYF. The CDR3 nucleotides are TGTGCCAGCAGTGAAGCGGGGGGGCCGACAGATACGCAGTATTTT.

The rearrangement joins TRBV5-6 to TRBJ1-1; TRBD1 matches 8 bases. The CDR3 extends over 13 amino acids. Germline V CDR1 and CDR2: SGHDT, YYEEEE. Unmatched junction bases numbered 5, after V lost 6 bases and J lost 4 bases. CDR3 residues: CASKRTGITEAFF. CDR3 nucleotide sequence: TGTGCCAGCAAGAGGACAGGGATCACTGAAGCTTTCTTT.

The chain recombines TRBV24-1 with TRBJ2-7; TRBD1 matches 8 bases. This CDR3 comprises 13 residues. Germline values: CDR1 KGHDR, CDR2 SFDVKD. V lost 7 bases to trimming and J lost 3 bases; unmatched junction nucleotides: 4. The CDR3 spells CATRTGDFYEQYV. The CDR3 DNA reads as TGTGCCACCAGGACAGGGGATTTCTACGAGCAGTACGTC.

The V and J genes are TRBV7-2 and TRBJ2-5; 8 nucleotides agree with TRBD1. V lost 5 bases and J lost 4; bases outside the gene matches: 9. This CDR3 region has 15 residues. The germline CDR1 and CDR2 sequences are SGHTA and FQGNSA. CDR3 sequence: CASSPSPGQGETQYF. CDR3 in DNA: TGTGCCAGCAGCCCAAGCCCTGGACAGGGAGAGACCCAGTACTTC.

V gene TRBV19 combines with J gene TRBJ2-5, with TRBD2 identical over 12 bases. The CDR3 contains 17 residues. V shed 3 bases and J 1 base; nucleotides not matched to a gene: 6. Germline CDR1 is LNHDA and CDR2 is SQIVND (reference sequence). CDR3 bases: TGTGCCAGTAGTATGGCTAGCGGGGGGGCTCGCCAAGAGACCCAGTACTTC. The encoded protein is CASSMASGGARQETQYF.

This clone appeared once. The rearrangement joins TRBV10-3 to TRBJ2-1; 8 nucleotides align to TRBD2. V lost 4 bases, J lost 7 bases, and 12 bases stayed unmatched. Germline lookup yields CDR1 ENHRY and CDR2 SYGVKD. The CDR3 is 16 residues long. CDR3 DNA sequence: TGTGCCATCAGTGGAAGACTGAGCGGGGGTACGAATGAGCAGTTCTTC. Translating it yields CAISGRLSGGTNEQFF.

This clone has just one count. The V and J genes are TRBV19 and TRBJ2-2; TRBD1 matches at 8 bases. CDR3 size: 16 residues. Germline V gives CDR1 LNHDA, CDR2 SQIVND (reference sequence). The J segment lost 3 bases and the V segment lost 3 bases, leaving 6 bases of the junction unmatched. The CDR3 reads CASSIPTGVDTGELFF. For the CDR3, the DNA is TGTGCCAGTAGTATCCCGACAGGGGTGGACACCGGGGAGCTGTTTTTT.

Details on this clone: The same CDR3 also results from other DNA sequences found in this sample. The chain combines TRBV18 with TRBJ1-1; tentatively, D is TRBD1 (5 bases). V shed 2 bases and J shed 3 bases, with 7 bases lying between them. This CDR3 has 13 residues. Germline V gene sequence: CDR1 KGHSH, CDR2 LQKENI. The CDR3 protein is CASSPGRDTEAFF. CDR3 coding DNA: TGTGCCAGCTCACCAGGCAGGGACACTGAAGCTTTCTTT.

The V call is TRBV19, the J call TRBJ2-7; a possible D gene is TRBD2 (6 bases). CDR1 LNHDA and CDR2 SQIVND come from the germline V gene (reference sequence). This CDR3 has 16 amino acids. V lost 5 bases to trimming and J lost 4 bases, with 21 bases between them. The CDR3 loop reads CASSPVLLATGYEQYF. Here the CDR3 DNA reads TGTGCCAGTAGTCCCGTCCTACTAGCAACGGGATACGAGCAGTACTTC.

The CDR3, as DNA: TGTGCCAGCACCCAAGGCGGGTACAACTCTGGAAACACCATATATTTT. It yields the protein CASTQGGYNSGNTIYF. The chain carries TRBV7-8 and TRBJ1-3; D not certain. Trimming cost V 7 bases and J 0 bases, with 16 bases left between them. Germline assignment: CDR1 SGHVS and CDR2 FQNEAQ. The CDR3 runs 16 residues.

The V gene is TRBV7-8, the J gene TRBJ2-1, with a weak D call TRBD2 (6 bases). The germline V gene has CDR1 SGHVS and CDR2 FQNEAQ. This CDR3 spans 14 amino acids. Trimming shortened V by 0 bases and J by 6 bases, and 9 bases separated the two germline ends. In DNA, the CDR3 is TGTGCCAGCAGCTTAGCTAGCGGCCTCAATGAGCAGTTCTTC. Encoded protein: CASSLASGLNEQFF.

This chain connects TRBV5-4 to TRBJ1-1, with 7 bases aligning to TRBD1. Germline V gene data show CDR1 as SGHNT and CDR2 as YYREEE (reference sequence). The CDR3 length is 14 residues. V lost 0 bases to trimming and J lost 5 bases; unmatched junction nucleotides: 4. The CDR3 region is CASSLGRGRTEAFF. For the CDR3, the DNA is TGTGCCAGCAGCTTGGGGAGGGGGCGGACTGAAGCTTTCTTT. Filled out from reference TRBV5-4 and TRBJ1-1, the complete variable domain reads ETGVTQSPTHLIKTRGQQVTLRCSSQSGHNTVSWYQQALGQGPQFIFQYYREEENGRGNFPPRFSGLQFPNYSSELNVNALELDDSALYLCASSLGRGRTEAFFGQGTRLTVV.

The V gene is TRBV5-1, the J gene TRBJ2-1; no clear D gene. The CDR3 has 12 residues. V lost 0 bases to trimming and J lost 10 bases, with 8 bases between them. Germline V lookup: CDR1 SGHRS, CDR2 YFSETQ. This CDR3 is CASSLDYSEQFF. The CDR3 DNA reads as TGCGCCAGCAGCTTGGACTATAGCGAGCAGTTCTTC.

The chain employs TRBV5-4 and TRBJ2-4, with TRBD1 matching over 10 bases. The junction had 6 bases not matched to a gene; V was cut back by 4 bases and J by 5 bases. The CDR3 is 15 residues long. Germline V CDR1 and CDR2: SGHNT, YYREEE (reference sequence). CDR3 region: CASSQGQGIQNIQYF. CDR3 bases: TGTGCCAGCAGCCAGGGACAGGGGATCCAAAACATTCAGTACTTC.

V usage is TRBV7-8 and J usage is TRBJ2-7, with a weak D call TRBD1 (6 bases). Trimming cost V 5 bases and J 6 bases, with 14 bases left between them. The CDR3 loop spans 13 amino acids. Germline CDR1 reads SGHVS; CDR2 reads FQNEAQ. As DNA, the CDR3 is TGTGCCAGCAGCCCGTACAGGGCTCGCGAGCAGTACGTC. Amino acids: CASSPYRAREQYV.

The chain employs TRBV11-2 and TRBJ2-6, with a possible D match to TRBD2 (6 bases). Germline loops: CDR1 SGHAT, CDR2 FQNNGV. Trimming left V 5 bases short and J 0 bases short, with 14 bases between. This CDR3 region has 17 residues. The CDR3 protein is CASSPRRAGSGANVLTF. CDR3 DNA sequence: TGTGCCAGCAGCCCCCGTAGAGCGGGCTCTGGGGCCAACGTCCTGACTTTC.

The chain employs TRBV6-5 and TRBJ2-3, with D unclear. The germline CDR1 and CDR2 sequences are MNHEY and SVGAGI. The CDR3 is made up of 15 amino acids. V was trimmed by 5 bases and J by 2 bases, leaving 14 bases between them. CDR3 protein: CASSPWVADTDTQYF. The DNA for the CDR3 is TGTGCCAGCAGTCCTTGGGTAGCAGACACAGATACGCAGTATTTT.

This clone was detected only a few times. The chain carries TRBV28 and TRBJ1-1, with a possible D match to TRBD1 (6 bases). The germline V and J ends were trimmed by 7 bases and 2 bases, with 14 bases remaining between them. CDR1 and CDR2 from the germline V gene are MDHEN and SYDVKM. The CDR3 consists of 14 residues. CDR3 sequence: CASKTAGANTEAFF. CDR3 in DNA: TGTGCCAGCAAGACGGCAGGGGCAAACACTGAAGCTTTCTTT.

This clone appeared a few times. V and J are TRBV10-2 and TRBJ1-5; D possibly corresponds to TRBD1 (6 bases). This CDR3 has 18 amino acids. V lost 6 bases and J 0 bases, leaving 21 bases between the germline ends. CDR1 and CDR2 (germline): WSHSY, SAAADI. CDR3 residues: CASRDDQHGTLSNQPQHF. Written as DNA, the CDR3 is TGCGCCAGCAGAGACGACCAACACGGGACACTTAGCAATCAGCCCCAGCATTTT.

Here the CDR3 DNA reads TGTGCCTGGAGTGGAGGGGACAGGGGACTCAATGAGCAGTTCTTC. Translation: CAWSGGDRGLNEQFF. This chain uses TRBV30 with TRBJ2-1; TRBD1 matches at 10 bases. Trimming removed 1 base from V and 6 bases from J; junction bases left unmatched: 6. Germline V gene sequence: CDR1 GTSNPN, CDR2 SVGIG (reference sequence). The CDR3 consists of 15 residues. The whole variable domain, remainder taken from reference TRBV30 and TRBJ2-1, is SQTIHQWPATLVQPVGSPLSLECTVEGTSNPNLYWYRQAAGRGLQLLFYSVGIGQISSEVPQNLSASRPQDRQFILSSKKLLLSDSGFYLCAWSGGDRGLNEQFFGPGTRLTVL.

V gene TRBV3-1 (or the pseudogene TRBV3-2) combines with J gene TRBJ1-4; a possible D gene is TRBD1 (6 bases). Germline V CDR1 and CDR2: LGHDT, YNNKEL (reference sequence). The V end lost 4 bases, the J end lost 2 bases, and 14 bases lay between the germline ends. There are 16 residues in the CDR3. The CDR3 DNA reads TGTGCCAGCAGCCCAGATGACAGGCGGACTAATGAAAAACTGTTTTTT. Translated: CASSPDDRRTNEKLFF.

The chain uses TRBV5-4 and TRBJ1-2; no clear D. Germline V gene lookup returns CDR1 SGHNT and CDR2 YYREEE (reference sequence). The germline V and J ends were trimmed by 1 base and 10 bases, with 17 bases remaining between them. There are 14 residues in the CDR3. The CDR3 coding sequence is TGTGCCAGCAGCTTGCGGAGGAACCCCAGTAACTACACCTTC. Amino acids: CASSLRRNPSNYTF.

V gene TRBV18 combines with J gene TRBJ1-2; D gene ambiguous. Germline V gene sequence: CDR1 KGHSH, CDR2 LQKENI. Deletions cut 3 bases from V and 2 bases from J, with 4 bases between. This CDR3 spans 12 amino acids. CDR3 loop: CASSPSNYGYTF. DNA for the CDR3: TGTGCCAGCTCACCCTCGAACTATGGCTACACCTTC.

This CDR3 is CASSPQGTSQETQYF. The CDR3 DNA follows: TGTGCCAGCAGCCCACAGGGTACGTCCCAAGAGACCCAGTACTTC. The chain links TRBV11-1 to TRBJ2-5; perhaps TRBD1 as D (6 bases). This CDR3 is built from 15 residues. V dropped 5 bases and J dropped 1 base, with 14 bases sitting between them. In germline, CDR1 is SGHAT, CDR2 FQDESV (reference sequence).